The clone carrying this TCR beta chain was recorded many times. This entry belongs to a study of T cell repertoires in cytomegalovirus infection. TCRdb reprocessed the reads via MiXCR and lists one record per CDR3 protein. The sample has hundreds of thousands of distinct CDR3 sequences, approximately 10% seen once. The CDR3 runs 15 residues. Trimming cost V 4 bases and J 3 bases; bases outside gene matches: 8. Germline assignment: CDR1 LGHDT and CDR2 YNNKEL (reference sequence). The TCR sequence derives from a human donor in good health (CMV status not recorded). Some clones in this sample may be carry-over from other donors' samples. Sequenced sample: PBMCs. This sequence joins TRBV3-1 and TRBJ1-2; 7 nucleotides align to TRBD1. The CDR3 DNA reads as TGTGCCAGCAGCCCGGACAGGAACGCTTACTATGGCTACACCTTC. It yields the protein CASSPDRNAYYGYTF.